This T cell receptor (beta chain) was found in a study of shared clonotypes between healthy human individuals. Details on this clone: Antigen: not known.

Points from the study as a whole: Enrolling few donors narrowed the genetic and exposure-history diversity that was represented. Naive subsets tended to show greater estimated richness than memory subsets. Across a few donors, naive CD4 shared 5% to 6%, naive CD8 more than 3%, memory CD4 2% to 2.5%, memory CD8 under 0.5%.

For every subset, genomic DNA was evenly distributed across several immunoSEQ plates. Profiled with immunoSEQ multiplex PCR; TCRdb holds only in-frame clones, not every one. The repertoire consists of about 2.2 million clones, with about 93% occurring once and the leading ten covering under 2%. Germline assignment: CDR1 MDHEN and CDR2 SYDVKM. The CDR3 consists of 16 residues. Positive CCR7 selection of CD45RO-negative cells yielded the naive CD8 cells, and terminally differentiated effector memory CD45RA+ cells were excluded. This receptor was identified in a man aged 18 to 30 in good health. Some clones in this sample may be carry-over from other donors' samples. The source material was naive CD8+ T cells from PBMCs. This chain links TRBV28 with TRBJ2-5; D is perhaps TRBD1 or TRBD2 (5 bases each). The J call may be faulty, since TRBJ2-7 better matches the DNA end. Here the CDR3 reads CASSLNRRQIEGEQYF. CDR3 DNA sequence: TGTGCCAGCAGTTTAAACAGGAGACAGATCGAGGGCGAGCAGTACTTC.